The next 9 T cell receptor beta chains were all read from a single sample in a study of T cells in Graves' hyperthyroidism and ophthalmopathy (dated 2019 in TCRdb). Library generation was performed with multiplex PCR. The instrument was an Illumina HiSeq 2000. TCR beta CDR3 regions were amplified from RNA transcripts. The TCR CDR3 was subjected to a first round of RT-PCR using the HTBI primer set and the Qiagen OneStep RT-PCR kit. TCRdb itself trimmed the public reads at Q25 with fastp, ran MiXCR and retained productive beta chains. Records with the same CDR3 protein are collapsed into one entry carrying the most frequent genes and DNA. The sample contains under 550,000 distinct CDR3 sequences, approximately 20% of them found a single time. Of the sample, over 45% is held by the ten largest clones. Specimen: blood. Every receptor here comes from a man aged 35-49 years with Graves' ophthalmopathy.

Comments on this clonotype: This may be a read error: a much more frequent sequence differs by one nucleotide. The V and J genes are TRBV27 and TRBJ2-2; 7 bases are shared with TRBD1. Germline V CDR1 and CDR2: MNHEY, SMNVEV (reference sequence). J lost 4 bases, V lost 2 bases, and 4 bases had no gene match. This CDR3 has 15 residues. The CDR3 DNA follows: TGTGCCAGCAGTTTAAATACAGGGGTCACCGGGGAGCTGTTTTTT. It specifies CASSLNTGVTGELFF.

This clonotype was seen repeatedly, ten times or more. V gene TRBV18 combines with J gene TRBJ1-4; possibly TRBD1 for D (5 bases). The CDR3 has 15 residues. Trimming removed 2 bases from V and 3 bases from J, with 10 bases in between. Germline CDR1 KGHSH, CDR2 LQKENI. CDR3 coding DNA: TGTGCCAGCTCACCAGAAAGGGGTGCTAATGAAAAACTGTTTTTT. Translating gives CASSPERGANEKLFF.

This clonotype was seen many times. V usage is TRBV7-9 and J usage is TRBJ2-5; 10 bases fit TRBD2. V was clipped by 5 bases and J by 4 bases; unmatched bases: 4. The CDR3 spans 14 residues. CDR1 is SEHNR and CDR2 is FQNEAQ in the germline V gene (reference sequence). The CDR3 spells CASSPSGGRETQYF. CDR3 sequence (DNA): TGTGCCAGCAGCCCTAGCGGGGGCCGAGAGACCCAGTACTTC.

This sequence joins TRBV6-2 or TRBV6-3 and TRBJ2-1; D gene uncertain. Germline V CDR1 and CDR2: MNHEY, SVGEGT. This CDR3 region has 14 residues. Trimming cost V 2 bases and J 12 bases, with 17 bases left between them. The CDR3 DNA follows: TGTGCCAGCAGTTACCGGCCCCAGGCAGACGGGCAGTTCTTC. Translated, it gives CASSYRPQADGQFF.

The CDR3 loop is CASSSSTSMVTGELFF. The CDR3 DNA is TGTGCCAGCAGTTCCTCAACTAGCATGGTCACCGGGGAGCTGTTTTTT. The J gene is TRBJ2-2, the V gene TRBV7-8; a weak D match, TRBD2 (6 bases). The CDR3 totals 16 residues. The V and J ends lost 6 bases and 4 bases respectively, with 18 bases between them. Per the germline V gene, CDR1 is SGHVS and CDR2 is FQNEAQ.

This clonotype was detected ten times or more. The junction departs from germline at one end; a sequencing error may be responsible. For the CDR3, the DNA is TGTGCCAGCAGTTCCACGGGACAGGGGATCCACGAACAGTACTTC. Protein product: CASSSTGQGIHEQYF. The V call is TRBV6-1, the J call TRBJ2-7; 10 bases map to TRBD1. From germline, CDR1 is MNHNS and CDR2 SASEGT. This CDR3 region has 15 residues.

The V call is TRBV19, the J call TRBJ2-7; D unclear. Germline V gives CDR1 LNHDA, CDR2 SQIVND (reference sequence). Trimming took 1 base from V and 3 from J, leaving 10 bases between them. This CDR3 region has 14 residues. DNA of the CDR3: TGTGCCAGTAGTATAGCTGACAAGAACTACGAGCAGTACTTC. Protein: CASSIADKNYEQYF.

Only a few counts were recorded for this clonotype. The chain couples TRBV20-1 to TRBJ2-3; 7 bases map to TRBD1. The CDR3 length is 15 residues. CDR1 is DFQATT, CDR2 SNEGSKA, per germline (reference sequence). The junction had 12 bases not matched to a gene; V was cut back by 5 bases and J by 4 bases. In DNA form, the CDR3 reads TGCAGTGCTGAGAGAAGGGGGCGGAGCGCAGATACGCAGTATTTT. This sequence encodes CSAERRGRSADTQYF.

The chain joins TRBV2 to TRBJ2-2; possibly TRBD1 or TRBD2 for D (5 bases each). Trimming took 7 bases from V and 2 from J, leaving 11 bases between them. This CDR3 has 14 amino acids. CDR1 SNHLY and CDR2 FYNNEI come from the germline V gene. DNA for the CDR3: TGTGCCAGCACCAGGGACGGAAACACCGGGGAGCTGTTTTTT. Amino acid sequence: CASTRDGNTGELFF.